This T cell receptor beta chain was sequenced in a study of cytomegalovirus exposure and HLA in healthy donors. Study-level results: A later analysis found that most CMV-associated TCR beta chains appeared HLA-restricted. The productive fraction for most TCR beta V segments was about 87% or about 30% in an earlier analysis.

The PCR had 60 Vbeta and 13 Jbeta primers. Assay: immunoSEQ multiplex PCR; the TCRdb copy retains only in-frame clones and omits some. The table shows some 80,000 clones, with 78% occurring only once. The V end lost 3 bases, the J end lost 3 bases, and 11 bases lay between the germline ends. From germline, CDR1 is SNHLY and CDR2 FYNNEI. The CDR3 has 14 amino acids. The table lists this clone with a count of one. The target antigen is unknown. Other DNA sequences in the same sample also yield this CDR3. The sequencing sample was made of PBMCs. The TCR was taken from a man in his forties in good health and CMV-seronegative. The chain couples TRBV2 to TRBJ1-2, with D possibly matching TRBD1 (5 bases). The CDR3, as DNA: TGTGCCAGCAGTGACTCCGGGGGGTACTATGGCTACACCTTC. This sequence encodes CASSDSGGYYGYTF. The variable domain in full, completed from reference TRBV2 and TRBJ1-2, reads EPEVTQTPSHQVTQMGQEVILRCVPISNHLYFYWYRQILGQKVEFLVSFYNNEISEKSEIFDDQFSVERPDGSNFTLKIRSTKLEDSAMYFCASSDSGGYYGYTFGSGTRLTVV.